This TCR beta chain is drawn from a study of T cells in Graves' hyperthyroidism and ophthalmopathy. Study-level points and caveats: Most clonotypes that expanded in the thyroid above 0.001 also showed up in blood.

Many counts were recorded for this clonotype. Its antigen is currently unknown. RNA transcripts served as the template for amplifying TCR beta CDR3 regions. With the HTBI primer set, the TCR CDR3 went through a first round of RT-PCR. TCRdb ran MiXCR on the multiplex PCR reads and lists one entry per CDR3 protein. The sample contains a few hundred thousand distinct CDR3 sequences, approximately 44% of which appear only once. Orbital computed tomography, thyroid ultrasound, serum thyroxine and TRAb, and clinical symptoms together informed the diagnoses. Trimming cost V 3 bases and J 1 base, with 7 bases left between them. CDR3 length: 13 residues. CDR1 is SNHLY and CDR2 is FYNNEI in the germline V gene.

This chain joins TRBV2 and TRBJ2-7; the D gene is possibly TRBD2 (6 bases). Sequenced input: peripheral blood or thyroid tissue (not recorded which). This TCR derives from an adult woman with Graves' disease, either hyperthyroidism or ophthalmopathy (not recorded which). The CDR3 sequence: CASSDGRSYEQYF. In nucleotides, the CDR3 is TGTGCCAGCAGTGATGGGAGGTCCTACGAGCAGTACTTC.